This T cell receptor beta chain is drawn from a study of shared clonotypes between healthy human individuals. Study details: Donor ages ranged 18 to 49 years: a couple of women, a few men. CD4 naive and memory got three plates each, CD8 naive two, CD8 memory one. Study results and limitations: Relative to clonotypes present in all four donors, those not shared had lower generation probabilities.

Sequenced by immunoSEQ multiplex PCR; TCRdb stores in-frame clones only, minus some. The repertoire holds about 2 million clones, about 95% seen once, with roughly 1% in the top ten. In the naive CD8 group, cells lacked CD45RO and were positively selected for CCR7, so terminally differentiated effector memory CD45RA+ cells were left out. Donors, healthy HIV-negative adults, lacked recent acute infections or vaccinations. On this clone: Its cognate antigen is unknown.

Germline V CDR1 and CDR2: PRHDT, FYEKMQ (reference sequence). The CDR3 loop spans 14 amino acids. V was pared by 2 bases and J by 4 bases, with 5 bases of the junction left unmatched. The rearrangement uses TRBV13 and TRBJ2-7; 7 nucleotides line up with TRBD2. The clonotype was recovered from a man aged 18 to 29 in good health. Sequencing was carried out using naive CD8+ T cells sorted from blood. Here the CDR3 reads CASSLWGGGYEQYF. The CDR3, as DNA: TGTGCCAGCAGCTTATGGGGGGGAGGTTACGAGCAGTACTTC.